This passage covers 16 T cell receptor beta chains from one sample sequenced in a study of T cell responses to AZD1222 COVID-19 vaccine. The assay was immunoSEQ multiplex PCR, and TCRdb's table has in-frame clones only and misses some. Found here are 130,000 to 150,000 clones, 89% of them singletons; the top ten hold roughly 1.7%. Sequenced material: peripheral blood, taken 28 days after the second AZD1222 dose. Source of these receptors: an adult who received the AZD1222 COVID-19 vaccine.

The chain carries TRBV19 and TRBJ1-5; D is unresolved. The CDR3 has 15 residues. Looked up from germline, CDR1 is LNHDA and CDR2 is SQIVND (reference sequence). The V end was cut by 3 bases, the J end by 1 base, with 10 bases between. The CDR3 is CASSMASLSNQPQHF. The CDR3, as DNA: TGTGCCAGTAGTATGGCCAGCCTCAGCAATCAGCCCCAGCATTTT.

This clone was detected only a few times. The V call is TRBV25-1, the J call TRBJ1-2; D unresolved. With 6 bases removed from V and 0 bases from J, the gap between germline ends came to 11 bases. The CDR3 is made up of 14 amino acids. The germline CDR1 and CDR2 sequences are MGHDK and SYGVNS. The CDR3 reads CASRSDGTNYGYTF. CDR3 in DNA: TGTGCCAGCAGGAGCGACGGGACTAACTATGGCTACACCTTC.

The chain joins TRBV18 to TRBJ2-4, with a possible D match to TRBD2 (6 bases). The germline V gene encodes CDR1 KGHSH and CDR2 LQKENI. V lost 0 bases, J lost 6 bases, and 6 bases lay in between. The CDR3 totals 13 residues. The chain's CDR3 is CASSPPGGNIQYF. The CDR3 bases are TGTGCCAGCTCACCACCCGGGGGAAACATTCAGTACTTC.

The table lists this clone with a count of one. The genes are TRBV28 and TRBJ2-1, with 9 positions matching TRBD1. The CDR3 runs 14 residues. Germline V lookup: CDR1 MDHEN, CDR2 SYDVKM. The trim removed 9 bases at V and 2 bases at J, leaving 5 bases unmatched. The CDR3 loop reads CASTTGGAYNEQFF. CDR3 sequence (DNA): TGTGCCAGTACCACAGGGGGCGCCTACAATGAGCAGTTCTTC.

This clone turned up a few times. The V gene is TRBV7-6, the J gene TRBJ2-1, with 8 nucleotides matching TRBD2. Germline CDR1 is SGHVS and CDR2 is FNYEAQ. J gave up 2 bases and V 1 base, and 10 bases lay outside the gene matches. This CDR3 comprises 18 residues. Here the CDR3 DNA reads TGTGCCAGCAGCTTAGGTGCTCGGGGGGGCCTTACCTACAATGAGCAGTTCTTC. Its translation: CASSLGARGGLTYNEQFF.

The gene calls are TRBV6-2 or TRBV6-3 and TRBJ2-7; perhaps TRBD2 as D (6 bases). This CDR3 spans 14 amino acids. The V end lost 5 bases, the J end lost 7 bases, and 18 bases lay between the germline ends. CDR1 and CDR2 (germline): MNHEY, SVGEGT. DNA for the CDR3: TGTGCCAGCAGTAATCAGGAGGGCGCCGGAGAGCAGTACTTC. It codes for CASSNQEGAGEQYF.

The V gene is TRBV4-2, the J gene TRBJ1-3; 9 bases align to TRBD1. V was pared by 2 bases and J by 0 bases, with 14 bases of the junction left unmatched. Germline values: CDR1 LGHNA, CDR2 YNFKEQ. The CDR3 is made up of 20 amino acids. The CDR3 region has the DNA TGTGCCAGCAGCCAACCGAGGGACAGGGCCCCATTATACTCTGGAAACACCATATATTTT. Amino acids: CASSQPRDRAPLYSGNTIYF.

The CDR3 nucleotides read TGTGCCTGGAGCGGACATTACACTGAAGCTTTCTTT. Encoded protein: CAWSGHYTEAFF. The rearrangement uses TRBV30 and TRBJ1-1; perhaps TRBD1 as D (5 bases). Per germline, CDR1 GTSNPN and CDR2 SVGIG (reference sequence). V shed 3 bases and J shed 3 bases, with 8 bases lying between them. The CDR3 sequence is 12 residues long. Supplemented by reference TRBV30 and TRBJ1-1, the full variable domain reads SQTIHQWPATLVQPVGSPLSLECTVEGTSNPNLYWYRQAAGRGLQLLFYSVGIGQISSEVPQNLSASRPQDRQFILSSKKLLLSDSGFYLCAWSGHYTEAFFGQGTRLTVV.

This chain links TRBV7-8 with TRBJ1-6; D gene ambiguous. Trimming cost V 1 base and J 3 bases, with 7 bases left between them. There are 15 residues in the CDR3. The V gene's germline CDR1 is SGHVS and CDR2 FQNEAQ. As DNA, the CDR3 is TGTGCCAGCAGCTTAGGCGCGCGCTATAATTCACCCCTCCACTTT. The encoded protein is CASSLGARYNSPLHF.

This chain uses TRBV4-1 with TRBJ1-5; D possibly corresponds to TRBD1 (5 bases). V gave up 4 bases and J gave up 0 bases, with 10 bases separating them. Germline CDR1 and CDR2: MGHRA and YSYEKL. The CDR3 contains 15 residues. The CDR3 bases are TGCGCCAGCAGCCCGGGACTTTATAGCAATCAGCCCCAGCATTTT. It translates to CASSPGLYSNQPQHF.

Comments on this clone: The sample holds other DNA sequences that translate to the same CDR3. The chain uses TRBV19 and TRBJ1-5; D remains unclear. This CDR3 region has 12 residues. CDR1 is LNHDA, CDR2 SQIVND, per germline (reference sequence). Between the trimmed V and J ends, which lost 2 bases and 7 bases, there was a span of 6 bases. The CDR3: CASSISIQPQHF. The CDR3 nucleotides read TGTGCCAGTAGTATATCCATCCAGCCCCAGCATTTT.

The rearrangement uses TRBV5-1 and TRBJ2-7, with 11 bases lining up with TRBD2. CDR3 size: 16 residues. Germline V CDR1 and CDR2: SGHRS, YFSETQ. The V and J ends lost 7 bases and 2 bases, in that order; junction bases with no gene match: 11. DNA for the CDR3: TGCGCCAGCGGCCCGACTAGCGGGGTACCTACCTACGAGCAGTACTTC. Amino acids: CASGPTSGVPTYEQYF.

The DNA for the CDR3 is TGTGCCAGCAGCTTGGGACCGATCTCTGGAAACACCATATATTTT. It encodes CASSLGPISGNTIYF. This rearrangement joins TRBV7-6 to TRBJ1-3, with D perhaps TRBD1 (5 bases). CDR3 length equals 15 residues. The germline V gene has CDR1 SGHVS and CDR2 FNYEAQ. Trimming cost V 3 bases and J 0 bases, with 9 bases left between them.

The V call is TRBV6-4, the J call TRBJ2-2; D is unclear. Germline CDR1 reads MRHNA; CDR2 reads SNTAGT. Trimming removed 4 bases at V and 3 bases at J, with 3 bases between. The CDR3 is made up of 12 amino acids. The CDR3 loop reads CASSGDTGELFF. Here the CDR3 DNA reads TGTGCCAGCAGTGGGGACACCGGGGAGCTGTTTTTT.

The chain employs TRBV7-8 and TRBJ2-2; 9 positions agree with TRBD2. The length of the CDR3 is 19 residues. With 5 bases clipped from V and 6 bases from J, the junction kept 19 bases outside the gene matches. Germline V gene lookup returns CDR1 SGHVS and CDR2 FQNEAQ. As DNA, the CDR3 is TGTGCCAGCAGCAACGCTATCGGGATTAGCGGGAGCGAGGCCGGGGAGCTGTTTTTT. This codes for CASSNAIGISGSEAGELFF.

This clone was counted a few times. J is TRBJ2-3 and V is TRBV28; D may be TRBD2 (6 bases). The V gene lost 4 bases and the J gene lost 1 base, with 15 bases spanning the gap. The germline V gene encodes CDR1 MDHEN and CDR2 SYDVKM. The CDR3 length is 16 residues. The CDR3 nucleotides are TGTGCCAGCAGTTCGGGGGACGCTAGCGGCACAGATACGCAGTATTTT. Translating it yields CASSSGDASGTDTQYF.